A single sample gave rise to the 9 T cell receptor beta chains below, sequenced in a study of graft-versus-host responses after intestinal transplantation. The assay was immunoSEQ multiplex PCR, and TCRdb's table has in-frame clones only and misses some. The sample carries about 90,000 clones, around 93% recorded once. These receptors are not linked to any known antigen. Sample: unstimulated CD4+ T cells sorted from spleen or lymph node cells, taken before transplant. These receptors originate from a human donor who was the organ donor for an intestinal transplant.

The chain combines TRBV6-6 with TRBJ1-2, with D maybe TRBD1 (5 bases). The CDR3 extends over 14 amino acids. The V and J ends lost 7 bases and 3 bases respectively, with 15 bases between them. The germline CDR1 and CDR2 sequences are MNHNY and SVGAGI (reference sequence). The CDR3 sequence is CASTRGRGDYGYTF. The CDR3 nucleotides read TGTGCCAGCACCCGAGGGCGGGGGGACTATGGCTACACCTTC.

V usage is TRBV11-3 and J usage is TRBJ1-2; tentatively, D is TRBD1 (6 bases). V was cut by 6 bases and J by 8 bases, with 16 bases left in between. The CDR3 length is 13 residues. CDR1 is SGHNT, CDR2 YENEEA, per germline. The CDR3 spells CASRGQPGEGYTF. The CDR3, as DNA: TGTGCCAGCAGAGGACAGCCTGGGGAAGGCTACACCTTC.

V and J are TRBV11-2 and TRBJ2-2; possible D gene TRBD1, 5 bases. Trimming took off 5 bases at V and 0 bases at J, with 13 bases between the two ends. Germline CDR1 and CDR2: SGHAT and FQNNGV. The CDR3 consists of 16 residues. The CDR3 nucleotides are TGTGCCAGCAGCCCCCAGACAGCCCCGAACACCGGGGAGCTGTTTTTT. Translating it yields CASSPQTAPNTGELFF.

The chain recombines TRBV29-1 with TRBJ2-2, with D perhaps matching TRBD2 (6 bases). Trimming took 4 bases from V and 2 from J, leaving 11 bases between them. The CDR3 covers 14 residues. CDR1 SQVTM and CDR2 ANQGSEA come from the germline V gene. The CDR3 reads CSVVGGINTGELFF. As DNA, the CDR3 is TGCAGCGTTGTGGGGGGAATTAACACCGGGGAGCTGTTTTTT.

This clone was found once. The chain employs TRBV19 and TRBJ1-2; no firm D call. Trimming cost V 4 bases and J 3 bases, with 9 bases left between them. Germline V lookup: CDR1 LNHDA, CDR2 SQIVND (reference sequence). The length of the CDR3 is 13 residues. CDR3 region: CASSRAGYYGYTF. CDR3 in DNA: TGTGCCAGTAGTAGGGCAGGCTACTATGGCTACACCTTC.

The CDR3 region is CASSSEGTGSDEQYF. As DNA, the CDR3 is TGTGCCAGCAGTTCTGAGGGGACAGGGTCGGACGAGCAGTACTTC. The V gene is TRBV28, the J gene TRBJ2-7, with 9 bases fitting TRBD1. The length of the CDR3 is 15 residues. In germline, CDR1 is MDHEN, CDR2 SYDVKM. J gave up 5 bases and V 4 bases, and 9 bases lay outside the gene matches.

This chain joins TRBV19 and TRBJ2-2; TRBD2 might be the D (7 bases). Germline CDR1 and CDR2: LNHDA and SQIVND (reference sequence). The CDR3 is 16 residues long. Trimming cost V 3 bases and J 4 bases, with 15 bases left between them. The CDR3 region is CASSIRGALGTGELFF. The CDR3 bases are TGTGCCAGTAGTATCCGGGGGGCGCTAGGCACCGGGGAGCTGTTTTTT.

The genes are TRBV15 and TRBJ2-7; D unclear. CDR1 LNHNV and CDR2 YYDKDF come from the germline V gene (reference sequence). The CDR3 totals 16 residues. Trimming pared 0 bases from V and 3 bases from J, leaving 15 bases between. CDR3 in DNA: TGTGCCACCAGCAGAGATCGGATGAGACTGGACTACGAGCAGTACTTC. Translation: CATSRDRMRLDYEQYF.

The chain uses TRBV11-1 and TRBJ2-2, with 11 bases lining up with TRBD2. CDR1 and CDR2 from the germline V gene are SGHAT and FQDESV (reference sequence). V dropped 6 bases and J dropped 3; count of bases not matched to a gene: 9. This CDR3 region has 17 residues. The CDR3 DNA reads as TGTGCCAGCAGGCAGCTAGCGGGGGGAGGATACACCGGGGAGCTGTTTTTT. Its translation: CASRQLAGGGYTGELFF. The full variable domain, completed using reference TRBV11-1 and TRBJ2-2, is EAEVAQSPRYKITEKSQAVAFWCDPISGHATLYWYRQILGQGPELLVQFQDESVVDDSQLPKDRFSAERLKGVDSTLKIQPAELGDSAMYLCASRQLAGGGYTGELFFGEGSRLTVL.